What follows are 6 T cell receptor beta chains derived from one specimen sequenced in a study of shared clonotypes between healthy human individuals. Assay used: immunoSEQ multiplex PCR; TCRdb lists only in-frame clones, some missing. The table has approximately 2,300,000 clones, 85% to 95% seen once. The sample was naive CD4+ T cells from PBMCs. Subset indicated: CD45RA+ positively selected. These TCRs come from a man aged 18 to 30 in good health. Some clones in this sample may be carry-over from other donors' samples.

The CDR3 DNA follows: TGTGCCAGCAGTTACTCAGGACAGGGCACTGGAGGCTACACCTTC. As protein: CASSYSGQGTGGYTF. The chain combines TRBV6-6 with TRBJ1-2; 8 positions agree with TRBD1. Germline CDR1 reads MNHNY; CDR2 reads SVGAGI (reference sequence). There are 15 residues in the CDR3. Trimming cost V 0 bases and J 8 bases; bases outside gene matches: 8.

This clone was detected once. The rearrangement uses TRBV7-2 and TRBJ1-1, with D maybe TRBD1 (5 bases). The CDR3 consists of 13 residues. V lost 5 bases and J lost 3, with 10 bases in between. The germline gives CDR1 SGHTA, CDR2 FQGNSA. CDR3 sequence: CASSAGSYTEAFF. The CDR3 DNA reads as TGTGCCAGCAGCGCAGGGTCCTACACTGAAGCTTTCTTT.

The V gene is TRBV7-3, the J gene TRBJ2-5, with 14 bases matching TRBD2. The CDR3 runs 17 residues. The germline V gene encodes CDR1 SGHTA and CDR2 FQGTGA. Trimming took 4 bases from V and 5 from J; bases not matched to a gene: 9. The DNA of the CDR3 is TGTGCCAGCAGCTACGGGACTAGCGGGAGTTTTGGGGAGACCCAGTACTTC. Translating gives CASSYGTSGSFGETQYF.

The sample holds a few counts of this clone. The chain recombines TRBV2 with TRBJ1-5, with 8 nucleotides matching TRBD1. V dropped 6 bases and J dropped 7; count of bases not matched to a gene: 5. The length of the CDR3 is 13 residues. CDR1 SNHLY and CDR2 FYNNEI come from the germline V gene. The CDR3 loop is CASRDRGRQPQHF. The CDR3 bases are TGTGCCAGCAGAGACAGGGGCCGGCAGCCCCAGCATTTT.

The genes are TRBV5-1 and TRBJ2-1; TRBD2 agrees at 10 bases. The CDR3 has 16 residues. Trimming removed 4 bases from V and 3 bases from J; junction bases left unmatched: 7. Germline V gene lookup returns CDR1 SGHRS and CDR2 YFSETQ. This CDR3 reads CASSPGLAEDYNEQFF. In DNA, the CDR3 is TGCGCCAGCAGCCCCGGACTAGCGGAAGACTACAATGAGCAGTTCTTC. The whole variable domain, remainder taken from reference TRBV5-1 and TRBJ2-1, is KAGVTQTPRYLIKTRGQQVTLSCSPISGHRSVSWYQQTPGQGLQFLFEYFSETQRNKGNFPGRFSGRQFSNSRSEMNVSTLELGDSALYLCASSPGLAEDYNEQFFGPGTRLTVL.

This clone came up a few times. V usage is TRBV9 and J usage is TRBJ2-5; no clear D gene. CDR1 and CDR2 from the germline V gene are SGDLS and YYNGEE. V lost 3 bases, J lost 7 bases, and 13 bases lay in between. CDR3 size: 13 residues. Here the CDR3 reads CASSDRPDGTQYF. CDR3 bases: TGTGCCAGCAGCGACCGGCCTGATGGGACCCAGTACTTC.